Detailed here is one TCR beta chain. The antigen is not known. This CDR3 is 14 amino acids long. V was trimmed by 1 base and J by 7 bases, leaving 11 bases between them. Per germline, CDR1 SGHTA and CDR2 FQGNSA. The treatment is: approximately nine-day PBMC culture with coronavirus spike peptide pools or control peptides (ViraFEST assay). In the ViraFEST assay, peptide-pool expansion preceded TCR sequencing of expanded clonotypes. The Oncomine TCR Beta short-read assay generated sequence data from the DNA of cultured CD4+ T cells. TCRdb used MiXCR to reprocess the PCR reads, holding one entry per CDR3 protein. The table records more than 8,000 distinct CDR3 sequences, roughly 31% of them present only once. The data are from a study of vaccination and CD4 T cells after COVID-19. Overall study context: A CEFX pool, an HIV-1 Nef pool, or no peptide went to control cultures.

V and J are TRBV7-2 and TRBJ2-1; D may correspond to TRBD1 or TRBD2 (6 bases each). This sample comprised CD4+ T cells from blood, cultured in vitro, obtained after SARS-CoV-2 vaccination. This clonotype was obtained from a human donor who had recovered from COVID-19. The DNA for the CDR3 is TGTGCCAGCAGCTTAGGTACAGGGAGGAATGAGCAGTTCTTC. Protein sequence: CASSLGTGRNEQFF.